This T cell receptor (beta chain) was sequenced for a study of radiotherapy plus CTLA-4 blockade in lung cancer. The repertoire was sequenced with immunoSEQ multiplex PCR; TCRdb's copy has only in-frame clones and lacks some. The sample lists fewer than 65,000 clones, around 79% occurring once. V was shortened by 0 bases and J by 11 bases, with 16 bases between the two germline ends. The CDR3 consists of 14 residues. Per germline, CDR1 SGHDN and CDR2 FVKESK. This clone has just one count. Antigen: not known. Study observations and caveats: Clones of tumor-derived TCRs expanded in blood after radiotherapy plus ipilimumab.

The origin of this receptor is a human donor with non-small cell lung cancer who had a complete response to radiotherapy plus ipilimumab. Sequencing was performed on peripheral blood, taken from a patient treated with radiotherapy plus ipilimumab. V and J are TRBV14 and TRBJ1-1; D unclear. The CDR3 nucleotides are TGTGCCAGCAGCCAAGATTTGGGGAGACTCAGCGCTTTCTTT. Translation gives CASSQDLGRLSAFF.